These 8 T cell receptor beta chains share one sample of origin, sequenced in a study of graft-versus-host responses after intestinal transplantation. Clones were read by immunoSEQ multiplex PCR, and TCRdb kept only the in-frame ones, dropping some. The sample gives almost 15,000 clones, roughly 68% of which show up once; roughly 25% is in the top ten. Graft tissue was processed to release intraepithelial and lamina propria lymphocytes. This specimen consisted of ileum tissue, obtained around 770 days after intestinal transplantation. The receptors shown here come from a human patient who received an intestinal transplant, so some T cells may come from the graft donor.

A few counts support this clone. This sequence joins TRBV2 and TRBJ1-4; D gene ambiguous. This CDR3 has 11 residues. Looked up from germline, CDR1 is SNHLY and CDR2 is FYNNEI. With 6 bases removed from V and 7 bases from J, the gap between germline ends came to 6 bases. The CDR3 sequence: CASSPSEKLFF. The CDR3 DNA reads TGTGCCAGCAGCCCGTCTGAAAAACTGTTTTTT.

The chain employs TRBV6-5 and TRBJ2-1; maybe TRBD1 (6 bases). Germline loops: CDR1 MNHEY, CDR2 SVGAGI. V was trimmed by 5 bases and J by 9 bases, leaving 11 bases between them. This CDR3 contains 12 residues. CDR3 loop: CASSDTGFEQFF. DNA for the CDR3: TGTGCCAGCAGTGACACAGGGTTTGAGCAGTTCTTC.

A few counts support this clone. The chain is built from TRBV28 and TRBJ2-1; no clear D gene. The germline V gene encodes CDR1 MDHEN and CDR2 SYDVKM. V lost 6 bases to trimming and J lost 1 base, with 13 bases between them. This CDR3 contains 15 residues. CDR3 region: CASRDVLRSYNEQFF. DNA for the CDR3: TGTGCCAGCAGAGACGTGCTCAGGTCCTACAATGAGCAGTTCTTC.

This chain uses TRBV11-3 with TRBJ2-5; unclear D gene. Matching the DNA end better, TRBJ2-7 makes the J call doubtful. The CDR3 has 14 amino acids. Germline lookup yields CDR1 SGHNT and CDR2 YENEEA. The CDR3 region is CASSLENLWYEQYF. The DNA of the CDR3 is TGTGCCAGCAGCTTAGAAAACTTGTGGTACGAGCAGTACTTC.

The chain links TRBV11-2 to TRBJ2-7; 8 nucleotides align to TRBD1. Germline assignment: CDR1 SGHAT and CDR2 FQNNGV. The length of the CDR3 is 14 residues. Unmatched junction bases numbered 6, after V lost 5 bases and J lost 3 bases. The CDR3 DNA is TGTGCCAGCAGCCAACCCGGACAGGGCTACGAGCAGTACTTC. Protein product: CASSQPGQGYEQYF.

The count of this clone is one. The CDR3: CASSLTDRVNAEAFF. The CDR3 DNA is TGTGCCAGCAGTTTGACGGACAGGGTCAACGCTGAAGCTTTCTTT. The J gene is TRBJ1-1, the V gene TRBV28; 8 bases align to TRBD1. Germline V gene data show CDR1 as MDHEN and CDR2 as SYDVKM. This CDR3 has 15 residues. J gave up 6 bases and V 3 bases, and 9 bases lay outside the gene matches. Filled out from reference TRBV28 and TRBJ1-1, the complete variable domain reads DVKVTQSSRYLVKRTGEKVFLECVQDMDHENMFWYRQDPGLGLRLIYFSYDVKMKEKGDIPEGYSVSREKKERFSLILESASTNQTSMYLCASSLTDRVNAEAFFGQGTRLTVV.

This clone was counted only a few times. This chain links TRBV2 with TRBJ2-1, with 13 bases matching TRBD2. The ends lost 5 bases at V and 6 bases at J; junction bases unmatched: 7. Germline V gives CDR1 SNHLY, CDR2 FYNNEI. The CDR3 is 16 residues long. CDR3 nucleotide sequence: TGTGCCAGCAGTAAGGGACTAGCGGGGACTTTCAATGAGCAGTTCTTC. It is translated as CASSKGLAGTFNEQFF.

V gene TRBV5-3 combines with J gene TRBJ2-7; D is unresolved. TRBV5-3 is labeled an ORF, and its function is uncertain. The CDR3 is made up of 12 amino acids. V dropped 2 bases and J dropped 9 bases, with 12 bases sitting between them. The CDR3 coding sequence is TGTGCCAGAAGCTTTGGACCGTTTATGCAGTACTTC. Encoded protein: CARSFGPFMQYF.